Following are 24 T cell receptor beta chains from one sample sequenced in a study of early T cells in non-severe SARS-CoV-2 infection. MiXCR, applied by TCRdb to the 5' RACE reads, yields one record per CDR3 protein. The data contain about 32,000 distinct CDR3 sequences, around 4.5% of them seen just once; the ten biggest clones take up around 5.6%. Sequencing used whole blood. The source of these receptors is an adult who was a healthcare worker with PCR-confirmed SARS-CoV-2 infection or an uninfected control (not recorded which).

This clonotype has ten or more counts. V usage is TRBV10-1 and J usage is TRBJ2-3, with D hard to call. This CDR3 is built from 14 residues. Germline CDR1 WNHNN, CDR2 SYGVQD (reference sequence). Trimming took off 3 bases at V and 0 bases at J, with 7 bases between the two ends. In nucleotides, the CDR3 is TGCGCCAGCAGTGATATGAGAAGCACAGATACGCAGTATTTT. Amino acid sequence: CASSDMRSTDTQYF.

The gene calls are TRBV14 and TRBJ2-2, with a tentative D call TRBD2 (6 bases). The germline CDR1 and CDR2 sequences are SGHDN and FVKESK. The CDR3 covers 16 residues. Trimming shortened V by 5 bases and J by 2 bases, and 15 bases separated the two germline ends. The CDR3 bases are TGTGCCAGCAGCACCGGACTAAGAATCAACACCGGGGAGCTGTTTTTT. Translation: CASSTGLRINTGELFF.

This clonotype was seen many times. The chain employs TRBV20-1 and TRBJ1-6; D is uncertain. Germline lookup yields CDR1 DFQATT and CDR2 SNEGSKA (reference sequence). V lost 6 bases and J lost 5, with 5 bases in between. CDR3 size: 11 residues. This CDR3 is CSAGDNSPLHF. DNA of the CDR3: TGCAGTGCGGGAGATAATTCACCCCTCCACTTT.

Only a few counts were recorded for this clonotype. The chain has TRBV5-1 and TRBJ2-5; 10 positions match TRBD2. The length of the CDR3 is 17 residues. With 4 bases clipped from V and 4 bases from J, the junction kept 13 bases outside the gene matches. Germline CDR1 is SGHRS and CDR2 is YFSETQ. The CDR3 region has the DNA TGCGCCAGCAGCGGCGGTCTAGCGGGAGAAGAGGGAGAGACCCAGTACTTC. Amino acid sequence: CASSGGLAGEEGETQYF.

This clonotype was recorded many times. The chain employs TRBV12-3 or TRBV12-4 and TRBJ2-7, with D perhaps TRBD1 (6 bases). The CDR3 runs 14 residues. V was pared by 2 bases and J by 1 base, with 9 bases between. The chain's CDR3 is CASSLQGRSYEQYF. The CDR3 bases are TGTGCCAGCAGTTTACAGGGGCGGTCCTACGAGCAGTACTTC.

In this sample, this clonotype turned up many times. The J gene is TRBJ2-1, the V gene TRBV29-1; no firm D call. V shed 6 bases and J shed 0 bases, with 9 bases lying between them. The germline V gene encodes CDR1 SQVTM and CDR2 ANQGSEA. This CDR3 comprises 13 residues. This CDR3 reads CSVGPSSYNEQFF. The CDR3 DNA reads TGCAGCGTGGGCCCGAGCTCCTACAATGAGCAGTTCTTC.

This clonotype has a count of ten or more. The rearrangement links TRBV6-2 or TRBV6-3 to TRBJ2-5, with TRBD2 matching over 9 bases. V was pared by 2 bases and J by 2 bases, with 6 bases of the junction left unmatched. The CDR3 is 16 residues long. The germline V gene has CDR1 MNHEY and CDR2 SVGEGT. CDR3 residues: CASSYGSGGQQETQYF. The DNA for the CDR3 is TGTGCCAGCAGTTACGGGAGCGGGGGGCAGCAAGAGACCCAGTACTTC.

This clonotype was counted many times. V gene TRBV4-3 combines with J gene TRBJ1-3, with D possibly matching TRBD1 (6 bases). Germline V CDR1 and CDR2: LGHNA, YSLEER. V was clipped by 5 bases and J by 4 bases, with 15 bases between them. The CDR3 totals 15 residues. The CDR3 loop reads CASSRDWGLGNTIYF. For the CDR3, the DNA is TGCGCCAGCAGCAGAGACTGGGGGCTAGGAAACACCATATATTTT.

In this sample, this clonotype turned up many times. The chain is built from TRBV19 and TRBJ1-4; D is uncertain. The germline V gene has CDR1 LNHDA and CDR2 SQIVND (reference sequence). Deletions cut 3 bases from V and 8 bases from J, with 10 bases between. This CDR3 has 13 residues. The CDR3 region is CASSIAAEEKLFF. The CDR3 nucleotides are TGTGCCAGTAGTATCGCGGCGGAGGAAAAACTGTTTTTT.

In this sample, this clonotype is medium-sized (0.01 to 0.1%). This chain joins TRBV19 and TRBJ1-5; D is undetermined. From germline, CDR1 is LNHDA and CDR2 SQIVND (reference sequence). The CDR3 contains 15 residues. V shed 3 bases and J shed 5 bases, with 14 bases lying between them. CDR3 nucleotide sequence: TGTGCCAGTAGTATCCCCAGACGTGTCTATCAGCCCCAGCATTTT. It translates to CASSIPRRVYQPQHF.

This clonotype showed up many times. The CDR3 DNA sequence: TGCAGCGTTGAAGATCGCCCAGCGGGGCCTAGCACAGATACGCAGTATTTT. This translates into CSVEDRPAGPSTDTQYF. V and J are TRBV29-1 and TRBJ2-3; TRBD2 matches 7 bases. The CDR3 is 17 amino acids. With V trimmed by 0 bases and J by 0 bases, 9 bases remained unmatched. Germline CDR1 and CDR2: SQVTM and ANQGSEA.

This clonotype showed up many times. The chain carries TRBV20-1 and TRBJ1-5, with a tentative D call TRBD1 (5 bases). The CDR3 is 15 amino acids. In germline, CDR1 is DFQATT, CDR2 SNEGSKA (reference sequence). V shed 7 bases and J shed 4 bases, with 20 bases lying between them. CDR3 sequence (DNA): TGCAGTGGCAGAGCCGATTCGCGGACAAATCAGCCCCAGCATTTT. Residues: CSGRADSRTNQPQHF.

This clonotype was seen ten or more times. The rearrangement joins TRBV6-1 to TRBJ2-3; 7 bases are a match to TRBD1. Trimming removed 7 bases from V and 2 bases from J; junction bases left unmatched: 6. The germline CDR1 and CDR2 sequences are MNHNS and SASEGT. The CDR3 loop spans 14 amino acids. The CDR3 bases are TGTGCCAGCAATATAGGGGGCGACACAGATACGCAGTATTTT. Its protein is CASNIGGDTDTQYF.

The table lists this clonotype with many counts. The J gene is TRBJ2-3, the V gene TRBV7-9; 7 nucleotides align to TRBD2. Germline values: CDR1 SEHNR, CDR2 FQNEAQ (reference sequence). J gave up 0 bases and V 5 bases, and 5 bases lay outside the gene matches. The CDR3 spans 15 residues. The DNA of the CDR3 is TGTGCCAGCAGCCGAAGCGGGGAGAGCACAGATACGCAGTATTTT. Protein: CASSRSGESTDTQYF.

This clonotype has a count of ten or more. This chain connects TRBV11-3 to TRBJ1-6; D is unresolved. V was cut by 0 bases and J by 0 bases, with 12 bases left in between. The CDR3 consists of 18 residues. From germline, CDR1 is SGHNT and CDR2 YENEEA. CDR3: CASSLDLSGASYNSPLHF. The CDR3 DNA sequence: TGTGCCAGCAGCTTAGATTTGAGCGGAGCCTCCTATAATTCACCCCTCCACTTT.

Ten or more counts support this clonotype. The gene calls are TRBV4-3 and TRBJ2-2; D unclear. This CDR3 comprises 15 residues. CDR1 and CDR2 from the germline V gene are LGHNA and YSLEER. Trimming removed 1 base at V and 1 base at J, with 7 bases between. The CDR3 loop reads CASSQAYGNTGELFF. The CDR3 region has the DNA TGCGCCAGCAGCCAAGCGTACGGGAACACCGGGGAGCTGTTTTTT.

This clonotype was counted at least ten times. In DNA form, the CDR3 reads TGTGCCAGCAGCCCCCCCGGACAGGGGACCGAGCAGTACTTC. Translation gives CASSPPGQGTEQYF. The rearrangement uses TRBV7-9 and TRBJ2-7; TRBD1 aligns across 9 bases. The V gene's germline CDR1 is SEHNR and CDR2 FQNEAQ (reference sequence). V lost 5 bases, J lost 6 bases, and 8 bases stayed unmatched. The CDR3 consists of 14 residues.

The sample holds a few counts of this clonotype. This chain links TRBV5-1 with TRBJ2-2; D unclear. The V end lost 2 bases, the J end lost 1 base, and 6 bases lay between the germline ends. CDR1 and CDR2 from the germline V gene are SGHRS and YFSETQ. CDR3 length equals 14 residues. CDR3 in DNA: TGCGCCAGCAGCTTTTGGGGGAACACCGGGGAGCTGTTTTTT. This codes for CASSFWGNTGELFF.

This clonotype occurred a few times. CDR3 sequence reads: CASSPFDRWQSGRETQYF. CDR3 nucleotide sequence: TGTGCCAGCAGCCCCTTTGATAGATGGCAATCCGGTAGGGAGACCCAGTACTTC. This chain uses TRBV11-3 with TRBJ2-5; D gene uncertain. The CDR3 contains 18 residues. The V end lost 5 bases, the J end lost 5 bases, and 27 bases lay between the germline ends. Germline V gives CDR1 SGHNT, CDR2 YENEEA.

This clonotype showed up many times. The V and J genes are TRBV13 and TRBJ2-7; D possibly corresponds to TRBD2 (5 bases). The length of the CDR3 is 14 residues. Trimming stripped 6 bases from V and 0 bases from J, with 12 bases between. Germline CDR1 and CDR2: PRHDT and FYEKMQ (reference sequence). The CDR3 coding sequence is TGTGCCAGCAGGTCAGTCGGGGACTCCTACGAGCAGTACTTC. Translated: CASRSVGDSYEQYF.

This clonotype has at least ten counts. The rearrangement joins TRBV12-5 to TRBJ2-5; 8 bases map to TRBD1. The CDR3 spans 18 residues. V trimming: 2 bases; J trimming: 2 bases; junction bases outside the gene matches: 13. CDR1 is LGHNT, CDR2 FRNRAP, per germline. CDR3 coding DNA: TGTGCTAGTGGTTTGACGGTTCCGGGACAGGCCTTTCAAGAGACCCAGTACTTC. Translated, it gives CASGLTVPGQAFQETQYF.

This clonotype was seen repeatedly, ten times or more. V is TRBV20-1 and J is TRBJ2-7; TRBD1 or TRBD2 may be the D gene (5 bases each). CDR1 is DFQATT and CDR2 is SNEGSKA in the germline V gene (reference sequence). V lost 6 bases, J lost 3 bases, and 12 bases lay in between. The CDR3 has 12 amino acids. CDR3 nucleotide sequence: TGCAGTGCCCTTGAGAGGGGCTACGAGCAGTACTTC. Amino acids: CSALERGYEQYF.

This clonotype was recorded many times. CDR3 in amino acids: CASSLSEQNQPQHF. The CDR3 nucleotides read TGTGCCAGCAGTTTATCCGAGCAGAATCAGCCCCAGCATTTT. The rearrangement uses TRBV12-3 or TRBV12-4 and TRBJ1-5; D is ambiguous. The CDR3 loop spans 14 amino acids. V shed 2 bases and J shed 4 bases, with 9 bases lying between them.

This clonotype was counted only a few times. The chain combines TRBV2 with TRBJ1-1; a weak D match, TRBD1 (5 bases). This CDR3 spans 11 amino acids. The ends were cut back, 7 bases at V and 5 bases at J, with 8 bases in the middle. Per the germline V gene, CDR1 is SNHLY and CDR2 is FYNNEI. The CDR3 DNA follows: TGTGCCAGCACAGGGATGACTGAAGCTTTCTTT. The encoded protein is CASTGMTEAFF.